The rows below give T cell receptor beta chains drawn from one sample of a study of blood T cell repertoires in COVID-19. Assay used: immunoSEQ multiplex PCR; TCRdb lists only in-frame clones, some missing. The table lists approximately 150,000 clones, around 86% of them singletons, with 30% to 45% in the top ten. Sequenced sample: peripheral blood. These receptors originate from a man in his forties or fifties who had recovered from COVID-19. Both conserved end residues are trimmed from each CDR3. Some rows have no size entry. The others give once, few or many, or a class for an expanded clone.

clone size,V gene,J gene,CDR3 protein
few,TRBV5-6,TRBJ1-2,ASSLGAGGYGYT
.,TRBV9,TRBJ1-2,ASSEHRAGYT
.,TRBV7-2,TRBJ2-2,ASSFITTNTGELF
.,TRBV6-6,TRBJ1-2,ASLTDLTNYGYT
.,TRBV10-3,TRBJ1-5,AISSGTGFDQPQH
.,TRBV27,TRBJ1-2,ASSQGQGISGYGYT
.,TRBV11-2,TRBJ1-6,ASSLDTGNGSPLH
.,TRBV30,TRBJ1-1,AWRAQDRDRRTEAF
.,TRBV6-6,TRBJ1-6,ASSYSHRESSPLH
.,TRBV4-2,TRBJ1-1,ASSQISAGENTEAF
.,TRBV30,TRBJ2-5,AWSVGSGGILETQY
.,TRBV5-1,TRBJ2-7,ASSALQGREQY
.,TRBV3-1/TRBV3-2,TRBJ2-3,ASSQRGLAGGTQY
.,TRBV6-5,TRBJ2-7,ASSSTGGMISYEQY
few,TRBV5-1,TRBJ1-1,ASSLAAGGTEAF
.,TRBV29-1,TRBJ1-1,SVRQGTNMNTEAF
.,TRBV13,TRBJ1-2,ASSFPDRAPSNYGYT
.,TRBV4-2,TRBJ2-5,ASSQDYPSGETQY
.,TRBV9,TRBJ2-3,ASSVVPSGGSTDTQY
.,TRBV7-6,TRBJ2-7,ASSEGTGTDEQY
.,TRBV9,TRBJ2-2,ASSGSSGVGGELF
.,TRBV9,TRBJ2-5,ASSASGTALEGETQY
.,TRBV10-3,TRBJ2-7,AIRKDRGGQY
once,TRBV7-9,TRBJ2-3,ASSPRLAGPDTQY
.,TRBV28,TRBJ2-7,ASSPDRHEQY
.,TRBV15,TRBJ2-5,ATKETGEETQY
.,TRBV19,TRBJ1-2,ASQPRDRVTGGYT
.,TRBV2,TRBJ2-1,ASRLAGDYNEQF
.,TRBV5-4,TRBJ2-5,ASSSRTGGTETQY
once,TRBV10-1,TRBJ2-7,ASSDGQVGEQY
.,TRBV27,TRBJ2-1,ASSLSALAGGFWEAYNEQF
.,TRBV5-1,TRBJ1-2,ASSLTTGGYGYT
.,TRBV9,TRBJ1-2,ASSTAGVLGYT
.,TRBV27,TRBJ1-2,ASSFRTGYGYT
.,TRBV5-1,TRBJ2-7,ASSLATGGSYEQY
few,TRBV3-1/TRBV3-2,TRBJ1-6,ASSDHTTNSPLH
.,TRBV6-2/TRBV6-3,TRBJ1-3,ASSKNRAVSGNTIY
.,TRBV7-2,TRBJ2-3,ASSLTGVGTDTQY
.,TRBV2,TRBJ1-4,ASSEATGPNEKLF
.,TRBV28,TRBJ2-5,ASRKEFQETQY
.,TRBV10-3,TRBJ2-1,AISGGGASYNEQF
medium-sized,TRBV10-3,TRBJ2-3,AVTGVEGTDTQY